Below are 25 T cell receptor beta chains sequenced from a single sample in a study of blood T cell repertoires in COVID-19 (TCRdb year 2020). Preparation of the library involved the immunoSEQ multiplex PCR assay. TCRdb holds this immuneACCESS table with in-frame rearrangements only. Some clones are missing; in checked studies, unresolved V genes explain under half, and the rest has no known cause. The sample table shows about 240,000 clones, and over 75% are seen once. 1.9% of the sample lies in the top ten. Source material: peripheral blood. The receptors shown here come from a man under 40 who had recovered from COVID-19.

This clone has a handful of counts. CDR3 sequence: CASSSQGGLYEQYF. CDR3 nucleotide sequence: TGTGCCAGCAGCTCCCAAGGAGGGCTCTACGAGCAGTACTTC. The J gene is TRBJ2-7, the V gene TRBV7-8; TRBD2 might be the D (6 bases). Germline-derived CDR1 and CDR2 are SGHVS and FQNEAQ. The CDR3 runs 14 residues. Trimming cost V 4 bases and J 3 bases, with 13 bases left between them.

V gene TRBV11-3 combines with J gene TRBJ2-5; 8 positions agree with TRBD1. V lost 1 base and J lost 5; bases outside the gene matches: 12. The CDR3 is 17 amino acids. CDR1 and CDR2 from the germline V gene are SGHNT and YENEEA. This chain's CDR3 is CASSLGQGYSSGETQYF. The CDR3 bases are TGTGCCAGCAGCTTAGGACAGGGGTATTCATCGGGGGAGACCCAGTACTTC. The entire variable domain, with the rest obtained from reference TRBV11-3 and TRBJ2-5, is as follows: EAGVVQSPRYKIIEKKQPVAFWCNPISGHNTLYWYLQNLGQGPELLIRYENEEAVDDSQLPKDRFSAERLKGVDSTLKIQPAELGDSAVYLCASSLGQGYSSGETQYFGPGTRLLVL.

The rearrangement links TRBV7-8 to TRBJ2-7, with D possibly TRBD1 on 6 matching bases. The germline CDR1 and CDR2 sequences are SGHVS and FQNEAQ. The CDR3 runs 15 residues. V lost 5 bases, J lost 4 bases, and 18 bases lay in between. DNA of the CDR3: TGTGCCAGCAGCCCAGCTCAGGGGATGGTATACGAGCAGTACGTC. Encoded protein: CASSPAQGMVYEQYV.

V and J are TRBV5-1 and TRBJ1-6; 8 bases map to TRBD1. The CDR3 extends over 15 amino acids. V was clipped by 4 bases and J by 9 bases; unmatched bases: 9. CDR1 and CDR2 (germline): SGHRS, YFSETQ. Here the CDR3 reads CASSLGQEFGSPLHF. Written as DNA, the CDR3 is TGCGCCAGCAGCCTGGGACAGGAATTCGGTTCACCCCTCCACTTT.

V gene TRBV5-1 combines with J gene TRBJ2-3; 12 bases line up with TRBD2. Germline trimming cut 4 bases from V and 1 base from J; bases unmatched to any gene: 4. Germline V CDR1 and CDR2: SGHRS, YFSETQ. The CDR3 is made up of 16 amino acids. The CDR3 coding sequence is TGCGCCAGCAGCGACCGGACTAGCGGGGGCACAGATACGCAGTATTTT. It codes for CASSDRTSGGTDTQYF.

The chain couples TRBV6-6 to TRBJ1-6; D unresolved. V dropped 6 bases and J dropped 10 bases, with 16 bases sitting between them. Germline CDR1 reads MNHNY; CDR2 reads SVGAGI (reference sequence). CDR3 length: 14 residues. CDR3: CASRPGGWRSPLHF. CDR3 coding DNA: TGTGCCAGCAGGCCGGGAGGGTGGAGGTCACCCCTCCACTTT.

The chain recombines TRBV10-3 with TRBJ1-5; a weak D match, TRBD1 (6 bases). The germline V gene encodes CDR1 ENHRY and CDR2 SYGVKD. The CDR3 totals 14 residues. Trimming took off 5 bases at V and 3 bases at J, with 11 bases between the two ends. The CDR3 DNA is TGTGCCATCAGTTTGGACAGATACAATCAGCCCCAGCATTTT. Its translation is CAISLDRYNQPQHF.

The chain employs TRBV12-3 or TRBV12-4 and TRBJ2-3; D may be TRBD2 (5 bases). Trimming took off 7 bases at V and 5 bases at J, with 10 bases between the two ends. This CDR3 spans 12 amino acids. The CDR3, as DNA: TGTGCCAGCAAAGGAGGTGGAGATACGCAGTATTTT. It codes for CASKGGGDTQYF.

The chain has TRBV7-3 and TRBJ2-1, with D possibly being TRBD2 (6 bases). The CDR3 contains 16 residues. Per germline, CDR1 SGHTA and CDR2 FQGTGA. Trimming pared 0 bases from V and 1 base from J, leaving 10 bases between. The CDR3 region is CASSLTGDLSYNEQFF. CDR3 in DNA: TGTGCCAGCAGCTTAACTGGGGACTTATCCTACAATGAGCAGTTCTTC.

V and J are TRBV2 and TRBJ1-1; maybe TRBD1 (6 bases). Per germline, CDR1 SNHLY and CDR2 FYNNEI. CDR3 length: 17 amino acids. V shed 0 bases and J shed 2 bases, with 16 bases lying between them. The CDR3 protein is CASSEALGGKANTEAFF. The DNA of the CDR3 is TGTGCCAGCAGTGAAGCGCTAGGGGGTAAGGCCAACACTGAAGCTTTCTTT.

This chain links TRBV2 with TRBJ2-1, with TRBD1 matching 10 bases. CDR1 and CDR2 from the germline V gene are SNHLY and FYNNEI. V lost 7 bases, J lost 4 bases, and 7 bases stayed unmatched. The CDR3 contains 15 residues. In DNA, the CDR3 is TGTGCCAGCAAACGACAGGGGGCGAGTTACAATGAGCAGTTCTTC. This encodes CASKRQGASYNEQFF.

V gene TRBV10-3 combines with J gene TRBJ1-3; D is possibly TRBD1 (5 bases). Germline values: CDR1 ENHRY, CDR2 SYGVKD. The CDR3 is made up of 16 amino acids. Trimming removed 5 bases at V and 0 bases at J, with 14 bases between. The CDR3 region has the DNA TGTGCCATCAGTCCCCCAAGGGGAAGCTCTGGAAACACCATATATTTT. Residues: CAISPPRGSSGNTIYF.

This clone has a single count. This CDR3 is CASSRGQGTYEQYF. CDR3 nucleotides: TGTGCCAGCAGCCGGGGACAGGGTACCTACGAGCAGTACTTC. The chain couples TRBV5-4 to TRBJ2-7, with 9 nucleotides matching TRBD1. Per germline, CDR1 SGHNT and CDR2 YYREEE (reference sequence). This CDR3 is built from 14 residues. Trimming cost V 4 bases and J 2 bases; bases outside gene matches: 4.

The chain is built from TRBV6-5 and TRBJ2-3; D unresolved. CDR3 length: 14 amino acids. The V end lost 7 bases, the J end lost 2 bases, and 13 bases lay between the germline ends. From germline, CDR1 is MNHEY and CDR2 SVGAGI. In nucleotides, the CDR3 is TGTGCCAGCACCCGAGACTCGCTCACAGATACGCAGTATTTT. Its protein product is CASTRDSLTDTQYF.

This clone was counted a few times. The chain has TRBV27 and TRBJ2-2; D is possibly TRBD1 (5 bases). V was cut by 6 bases and J by 1 base, with 9 bases left in between. Germline CDR1 and CDR2: MNHEY and SMNVEV (reference sequence). There are 14 residues in the CDR3. The CDR3 loop reads CASRGAWNTGELFF. CDR3 in DNA: TGTGCCAGCAGAGGGGCCTGGAACACCGGGGAGCTGTTTTTT.

The CDR3 sequence is CASEDNTEAFF. In nucleotides, the CDR3 is TGTGCCAGCGAGGATAACACTGAAGCTTTCTTT. This sequence joins TRBV2 and TRBJ1-1, with D hard to call. Per germline, CDR1 SNHLY and CDR2 FYNNEI. Trimming left V 8 bases short and J 2 bases short, with 6 bases between. CDR3 size: 11 residues. The full variable domain, with the rest looked up from reference TRBV2 and TRBJ1-1, is EPEVTQTPSHQVTQMGQEVILRCVPISNHLYFYWYRQILGQKVEFLVSFYNNEISEKSEIFDDQFSVERPDGSNFTLKIRSTKLEDSAMYFCASEDNTEAFFGQGTRLTVV.

The chain joins TRBV27 to TRBJ2-1; no clear D. The V gene lost 3 bases and the J gene lost 0 bases, with 15 bases spanning the gap. The CDR3 length is 17 residues. Germline V gene lookup returns CDR1 MNHEY and CDR2 SMNVEV (reference sequence). The chain's CDR3 is CASSFRRVLSSYNEQFF. As DNA, the CDR3 is TGTGCCAGCAGTTTCCGACGGGTTCTGAGCTCCTACAATGAGCAGTTCTTC.

The chain uses TRBV10-1 and TRBJ1-1; 7 bases are a match to TRBD1. CDR1 and CDR2 from the germline V gene are WNHNN and SYGVQD (reference sequence). With V trimmed by 4 bases and J by 11 bases, 10 bases remained unmatched. This CDR3 comprises 13 residues. CDR3 amino acids: CASSGTQGSRAFF. CDR3 bases: TGCGCCAGCAGTGGAACACAGGGGTCGAGGGCTTTCTTT.

This clone has a handful of counts. The rearrangement uses TRBV28 and TRBJ2-2; maybe TRBD1 (6 bases). Germline V gene lookup returns CDR1 MDHEN and CDR2 SYDVKM. The CDR3 covers 17 residues. V was trimmed by 2 bases and J by 1 base, leaving 14 bases between them. The CDR3: CASSLRVGRGNTGELFF. The CDR3, as DNA: TGTGCCAGCAGTTTAAGGGTGGGCAGGGGGAACACCGGGGAGCTGTTTTTT. The full variable domain, with the rest looked up from reference TRBV28 and TRBJ2-2, is DVKVTQSSRYLVKRTGEKVFLECVQDMDHENMFWYRQDPGLGLRLIYFSYDVKMKEKGDIPEGYSVSREKKERFSLILESASTNQTSMYLCASSLRVGRGNTGELFFGEGSRLTVL.

The V and J genes are TRBV3-1 (or the pseudogene TRBV3-2) and TRBJ2-5; 7 positions agree with TRBD1. The trim removed 4 bases at V and 7 bases at J, leaving 9 bases unmatched. This CDR3 has 14 amino acids. Per the germline V gene, CDR1 is LGHDT and CDR2 is YNNKEL (reference sequence). The CDR3 sequence: CASSREGALVTQYF. For the CDR3, the DNA is TGTGCCAGCAGCCGAGAGGGGGCGTTGGTGACCCAGTACTTC.

This chain uses TRBV21-1 with TRBJ2-7; the table's D call TRBD2 went unverified against the DNA. TRBV21-1 is annotated as a pseudogene. The CDR3 consists of 12 residues. For the CDR3, the DNA is TGTGCCAGCAGCGGGGAGCCCTACGAGCAGTACGTC. Its protein product is CASSGEPYEQYV.

CDR3 nucleotides: TGTGCCAGCAGTTGGGGGGGCGAATCAAATGAAAAACTGTTTTTT. It encodes CASSWGGESNEKLFF. This chain joins TRBV6-6 and TRBJ1-4; the D gene is possibly TRBD1 (6 bases). Per germline, CDR1 MNHNY and CDR2 SVGAGI (reference sequence). This CDR3 has 15 residues. Deletions cut 4 bases from V and 5 bases from J, with 14 bases between.

The chain couples TRBV5-1 to TRBJ2-3; TRBD2 agrees at 7 bases. The germline gives CDR1 SGHRS, CDR2 YFSETQ. J was trimmed by 6 bases and V by 4 bases; bases with no gene match: 14. The CDR3 is made up of 16 amino acids. The CDR3 spells CASSPRTQGSGDTQYF. The CDR3 bases are TGCGCCAGCAGCCCGCGAACCCAGGGTAGCGGGGATACGCAGTATTTT.

The chain combines TRBV5-6 with TRBJ2-3; 8 bases map to TRBD2. The V segment lost 0 bases and the J segment 0 bases; nucleotides outside the gene matches: 3. The CDR3 totals 16 residues. Germline V lookup: CDR1 SGHDT, CDR2 YYEEEE. The CDR3 coding sequence is TGTGCCAGCAGCTTGGGGGCTAGCGGGAGCACAGATACGCAGTATTTT. This encodes CASSLGASGSTDTQYF.

This clone appeared once. The V and J genes are TRBV27 and TRBJ1-1; 7 nucleotides agree with TRBD1. Trimming took 6 bases from V and 5 from J; bases not matched to a gene: 6. In germline, CDR1 is MNHEY, CDR2 SMNVEV (reference sequence). This CDR3 is 13 amino acids long. Here the CDR3 reads CASRGGAGTEAFF. The CDR3 region has the DNA TGTGCCAGCAGAGGGGGCGCAGGAACTGAAGCTTTCTTT.